This T cell receptor (beta chain) is drawn from a study of CD8 T cells in Susac syndrome. Study outcomes and limitations: In its TCR sequencing and HLA analysis, the study acknowledged that the number of individuals was relatively small.

The V gene end was trimmed by 4 bases and the J gene end by 2 bases; junction bases not matched to a gene: 11. The CDR3 spans 17 residues. CDR1 and CDR2 (germline): MNHEY, SMNVEV (reference sequence). Details on this clonotype: Its antigen is not known.

An amount of RNA that ranged from roughly 0.5 to 1 ug was reverse transcribed with random hexamers. Each CDR3 protein is one row after TCRdb ran MiXCR on the immunoSEQ multiplex PCR reads. The sample has 160,000 or so distinct CDR3 sequences; around 96% are singletons. The J gene is TRBJ2-3, the V gene TRBV27; TRBD2 matches at 8 bases. Sequences were obtained from CD8+ T cells from PBMCs. The TCR originated in a human donor with multiple sclerosis. The CDR3 region is CASSSPPGTSYTDTQYF. DNA for the CDR3: TGTGCCAGCAGTTCCCCCCCCGGGACTAGTTACACAGATACGCAGTATTTT.